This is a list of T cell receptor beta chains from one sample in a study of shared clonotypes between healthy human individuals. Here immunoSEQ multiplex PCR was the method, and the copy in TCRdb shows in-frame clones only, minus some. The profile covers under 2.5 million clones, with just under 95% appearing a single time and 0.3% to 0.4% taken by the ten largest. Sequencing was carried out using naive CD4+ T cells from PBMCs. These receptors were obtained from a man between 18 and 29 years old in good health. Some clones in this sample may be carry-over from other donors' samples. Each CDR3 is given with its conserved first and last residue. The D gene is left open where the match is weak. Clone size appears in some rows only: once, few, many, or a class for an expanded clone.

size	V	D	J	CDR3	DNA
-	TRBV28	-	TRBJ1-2	CASSFGSNYGYTF	TGTGCCAGCAGTTTCGGCAGTAACTATGGCTACACCTTC
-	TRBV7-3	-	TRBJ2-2	CASRPTRPDGELFF	TGTGCCAGCAGGCCGACGAGACCGGACGGGGAGCTGTTTTTT
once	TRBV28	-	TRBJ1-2	CASNRGVVGYGYTF	TGTGCCAGCAATCGGGGGGTGGTGGGCTATGGCTACACCTTC
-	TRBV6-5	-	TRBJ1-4	CASKAGATNEKLFF	TGTGCCAGCAAAGCGGGTGCAACTAATGAAAAACTGTTTTTT
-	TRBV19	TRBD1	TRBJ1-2	CASRPTGLTGYGYTF	TGTGCCAGTAGGCCGACAGGGCTAACAGGTTATGGCTACACCTTC
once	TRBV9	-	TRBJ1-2	CASSATASSNYGYTF	TGTGCCAGCAGCGCCACCGCCAGTTCTAACTATGGCTACACCTTC
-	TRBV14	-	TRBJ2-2	CASSQGGTTNTGELFF	TGTGCCAGCAGCCAAGGGGGGACAACGAACACCGGGGAGCTGTTTTTT
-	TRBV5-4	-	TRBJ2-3	CASSLATKRVTDTQYF	TGTGCCAGCAGCTTGGCTACCAAGCGGGTCACAGATACGCAGTATTTT
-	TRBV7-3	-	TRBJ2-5	CASSLRGRDVPQETQYF	TGTGCCAGCAGCTTAAGGGGGCGGGACGTCCCCCAAGAGACCCAGTACTTC
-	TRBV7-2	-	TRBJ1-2	CASSPGLLAPPRYTF	TGTGCCAGCAGCCCAGGCTTGCTCGCCCCCCCGCGCTACACCTTC
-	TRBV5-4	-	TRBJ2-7	CASSLSGQYEQYF	TGTGCCAGCAGCTTGTCTGGACAATACGAGCAGTACTTC
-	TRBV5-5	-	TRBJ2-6	CASSWQGTGANVLTF	TGTGCCAGCAGCTGGCAGGGTACTGGGGCCAACGTCCTGACTTTC
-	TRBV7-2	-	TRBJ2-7	CASSLVGHSEDF	TGTGCCAGCAGTTTAGTGGGGCATTCCGAGGACTTC
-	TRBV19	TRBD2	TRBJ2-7	CASSRNSGSGYEQYF	TGTGCCAGTAGTAGGAATAGCGGGAGTGGATACGAGCAGTACTTC
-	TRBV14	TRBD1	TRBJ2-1	CASSQAGQGSANEQFF	TGTGCCAGCAGCCAAGCCGGACAGGGGTCGGCCAATGAGCAGTTCTTC
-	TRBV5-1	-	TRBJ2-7	CASSLGLNDEQYF	TGCGCCAGCAGCTTGGGTCTCAACGACGAGCAGTACTTC
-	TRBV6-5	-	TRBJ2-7	CASSKTLGRGYEQYF	TGTGCCAGCAGCAAGACTCTCGGGCGGGGCTACGAGCAGTACTTC
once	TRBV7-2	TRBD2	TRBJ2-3	CASSGTSGRPDTQYF	TGTGCCAGCAGCGGGACTAGCGGGAGACCAGATACGCAGTATTTT
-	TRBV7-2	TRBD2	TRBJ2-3	CASSPQRRASGIDDTQYF	TGTGCCAGCAGCCCCCAACGGCGGGCTAGCGGGATCGACGATACGCAGTATTTT
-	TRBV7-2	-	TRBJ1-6	CASSLDGAGADNSPLHF	TGTGCCAGCAGCTTGGACGGGGCAGGCGCCGATAATTCACCCCTCCACTTT
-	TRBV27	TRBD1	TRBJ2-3	CASSLYGDRGSDTQYF	TGTGCCAGCAGTTTATACGGGGACAGGGGGTCAGATACGCAGTATTTT
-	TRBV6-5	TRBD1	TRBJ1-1	CASSSPGTGGTEAFF	TGTGCCAGCAGTTCTCCGGGGACAGGGGGAACTGAAGCTTTCTTT
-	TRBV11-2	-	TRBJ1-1	CASSLGSEAFF	TGTGCCAGCAGCTTAGGATCTGAAGCTTTCTTT
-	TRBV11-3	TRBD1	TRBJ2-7	CASSPGQGTSYEQYF	TGTGCCAGCAGCCCCGGACAGGGGACCTCCTACGAGCAGTACTTC
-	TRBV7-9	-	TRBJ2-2	CASGWTELNTGELFF	TGTGCCAGCGGTTGGACAGAGTTGAACACCGGGGAGCTGTTTTTT
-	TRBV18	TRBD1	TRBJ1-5	CASSDGTGSDQPQHF	TGTGCCAGCTCAGACGGGACAGGTTCGGATCAGCCCCAGCATTTT
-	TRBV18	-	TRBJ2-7	CASSPEGPYEQYF	TGTGCCAGCTCACCAGAGGGCCCGTACGAGCAGTACTTC
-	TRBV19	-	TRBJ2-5	CASTRGPQETQYF	TGTGCCAGTACCCGGGGGCCCCAAGAGACCCAGTACTTC
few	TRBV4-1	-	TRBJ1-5	CASSQDGRRDQPQHF	TGCGCCAGCAGCCAAGATGGTCGAAGGGATCAGCCCCAGCATTTT
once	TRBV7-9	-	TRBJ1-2	CASTHSRVEYGYTF	TGTGCCAGCACCCATTCAAGGGTAGAATATGGCTACACCTTC
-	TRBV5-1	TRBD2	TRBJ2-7	CASSFRLAESSSYEQYF	TGCGCCAGCAGCTTCAGGCTAGCGGAGAGCAGCTCCTACGAGCAGTACTTC
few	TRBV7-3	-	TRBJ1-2	CASSNPGQYGYTF	TGTGCCAGCAGCAACCCAGGACAGTATGGCTACACCTTC
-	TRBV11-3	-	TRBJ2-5	CASSLETTQYF	TGTGCCAGCAGCTTAGAAACGACCCAGTACTTC
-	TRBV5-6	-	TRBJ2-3	CASSFGTYIYTDTQYF	TGTGCCAGCAGCTTCGGGACTTACATCTACACAGATACGCAGTATTTT
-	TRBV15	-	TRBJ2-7	CATSRLRVSTYEQYF	TGTGCCACCAGCCGCCTGAGGGTTTCTACCTACGAGCAGTACTTC
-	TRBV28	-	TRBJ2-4	CASRSLYRAQAKNIQYF	TGTGCCAGCAGATCGCTTTACAGGGCGCAGGCCAAAAACATTCAGTACTTC
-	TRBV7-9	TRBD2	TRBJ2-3	CASSLGTSGRFGTDTQYF	TGTGCCAGCAGCTTAGGGACTAGCGGGAGATTTGGCACAGATACGCAGTATTTT
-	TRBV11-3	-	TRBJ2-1	CASSWTGGLNNEQFF	TGTGCCAGCAGCTGGACCGGAGGGCTGAACAATGAGCAGTTCTTC
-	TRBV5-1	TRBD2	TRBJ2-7	CASSSLAGGPGEQYF	TGCGCCAGCAGCAGTTTAGCGGGAGGGCCCGGCGAGCAGTACTTC
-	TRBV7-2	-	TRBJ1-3	CASSFGPGGNTIYF	TGTGCCAGCAGCTTCGGCCCGGGGGGAAACACCATATATTTT
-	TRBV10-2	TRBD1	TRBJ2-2	CAGFPTGTGGTGELFF	TGCGCCGGCTTTCCTACCGGGACAGGGGGCACCGGGGAGCTGTTTTTT
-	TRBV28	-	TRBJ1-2	CASSDTAIQNYGYTF	TGTGCCAGCAGCGACACAGCGATCCAAAACTATGGCTACACCTTC
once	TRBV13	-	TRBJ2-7	CASSLLAGTISYEQYF	TGTGCCAGCAGCTTACTCGCAGGGACCATCTCCTACGAGCAGTACTTC
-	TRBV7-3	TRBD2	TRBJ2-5	CASSLQGLAGGETQYF	TGTGCCAGCAGCTTACAGGGACTAGCGGGAGGTGAGACCCAGTACTTC
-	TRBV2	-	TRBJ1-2	CASSEDRGIYGYTF	TGTGCCAGCAGTGAAGATAGGGGAATCTATGGCTACACCTTC
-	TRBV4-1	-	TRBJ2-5	CASSPTLGGTQYF	TGCGCCAGCAGCCCGACCCTGGGAGGGACCCAGTACTTC
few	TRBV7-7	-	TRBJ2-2	CASSLRTARNTGELFF	TGTGCCAGCAGCTTACGGACAGCGAGGAACACCGGGGAGCTGTTTTTT
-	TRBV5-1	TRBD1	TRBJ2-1	CASSPDRVEYNEQFF	TGCGCCAGCAGCCCCGACAGGGTCGAATACAATGAGCAGTTCTTC
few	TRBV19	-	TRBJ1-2	CASSTTANYGYTF	TGTGCCAGTAGTACTACAGCTAACTATGGCTACACCTTC
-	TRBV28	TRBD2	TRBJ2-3	CASSSGRTADTQYF	TGTGCCAGCAGCAGCGGGAGAACCGCAGATACGCAGTATTTT
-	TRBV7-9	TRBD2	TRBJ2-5	CAIQGRQSLAGNKETQYF	TGTGCCATCCAGGGGCGGCAGAGTCTAGCGGGCAATAAAGAGACCCAGTACTTC
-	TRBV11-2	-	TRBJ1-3	CASSRREGLGNTIYF	TGTGCCAGCAGCCGAAGAGAAGGTCTCGGAAACACCATATATTTT
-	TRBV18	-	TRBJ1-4	CASSPGGTNEKLFF	TGTGCCAGCTCACCAGGAGGCACTAATGAAAAACTGTTTTTT
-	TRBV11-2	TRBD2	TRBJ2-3	CASRGTSGSASFTDTQYF	TGTGCCAGCAGGGGGACTAGCGGGAGTGCCTCCTTCACAGATACGCAGTATTTT
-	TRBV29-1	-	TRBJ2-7	CSVRGTLPLSEQYF	TGCAGCGTCCGCGGGACACTCCCCTTGTCCGAGCAGTACTTC
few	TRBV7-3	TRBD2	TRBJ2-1	CASSLGTSGSNEQFF	TGTGCCAGCAGCTTAGGGACTAGCGGGAGCAATGAGCAGTTCTTC
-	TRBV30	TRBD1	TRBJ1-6	CAWTGQTNSPLHF	TGTGCCTGGACGGGACAGACAAATTCACCCCTCCACTTT
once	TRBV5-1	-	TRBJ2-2	CASSLEDLSPNTGELFF	TGCGCCAGCAGCCTGGAAGACTTAAGTCCGAACACCGGGGAGCTGTTTTTT
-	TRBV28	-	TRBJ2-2	CASSGRPGPGELFF	TGTGCCAGCAGTGGGCGACCTGGACCCGGGGAGCTGTTTTTT